Below, 24 T cell receptor beta chains from the same sample are listed, as sequenced in a study of early stage breast cancer tumors. Sequenced by immunoSEQ multiplex PCR; TCRdb stores in-frame clones only, minus some. This table has tens of thousands of clones, around 80% appearing once. The sequencing sample was made of blood. These receptors originate from a person in their sixties with breast cancer.

The genes are TRBV5-4 and TRBJ2-7; 10 nucleotides agree with TRBD2. V trimming: 4 bases; J trimming: 3 bases; junction bases outside the gene matches: 7. The CDR3 totals 15 residues. Germline CDR1 is SGHNT and CDR2 is YYREEE (reference sequence). The CDR3 nucleotides read TGTGCCAGCAGCAAGCGGACTAGCGGCTTCTACGAGCAGTACTTC. This gives the protein CASSKRTSGFYEQYF.

The chain couples TRBV2 to TRBJ2-2, with 10 bases that match TRBD1. This CDR3 contains 15 residues. CDR1 and CDR2 from the germline V gene are SNHLY and FYNNEI. The trim removed 5 bases at V and 3 bases at J, leaving 3 bases unmatched. CDR3 loop: CASSPGTGDTGELFF. The CDR3 DNA reads TGTGCCAGCAGTCCAGGGACAGGGGACACCGGGGAGCTGTTTTTT.

The table lists this clone with a few counts. This chain links TRBV28 with TRBJ1-1, with unresolved D. This CDR3 has 13 amino acids. Germline-derived CDR1 and CDR2 are MDHEN and SYDVKM. V was cut by 2 bases and J by 4 bases, with 8 bases left in between. The DNA for the CDR3 is TGTGCCAGCAGTTTAGGACGGATCACTGAAGCTTTCTTT. The encoded protein is CASSLGRITEAFF. Supplemented by reference TRBV28 and TRBJ1-1, the full variable domain reads DVKVTQSSRYLVKRTGEKVFLECVQDMDHENMFWYRQDPGLGLRLIYFSYDVKMKEKGDIPEGYSVSREKKERFSLILESASTNQTSMYLCASSLGRITEAFFGQGTRLTVV.

The chain recombines TRBV5-1 with TRBJ1-1, with TRBD1 matching 11 bases. The CDR3 covers 15 residues. Germline V gives CDR1 SGHRS, CDR2 YFSETQ. Trimming at V came to 3 bases and at J to 4 bases, leaving 5 bases not matched to a gene. CDR3 bases: TGCGCCAGCAGCTCCGGGACAGGGGGAGTCACTGAAGCTTTCTTT. Translated: CASSSGTGGVTEAFF.

The chain carries TRBV30 and TRBJ1-1, with 9 nucleotides matching TRBD1. The V gene's germline CDR1 is GTSNPN and CDR2 SVGIG (reference sequence). This CDR3 has 14 residues. Losses at the gene ends were 4 bases for V and 5 bases for J; bases not matched to a gene: 8. This CDR3 is CAWNNRGRGTEAFF. The DNA of the CDR3 is TGTGCCTGGAATAACAGGGGGCGGGGAACTGAAGCTTTCTTT. The full variable domain, with the rest looked up from reference TRBV30 and TRBJ1-1, is SQTIHQWPATLVQPVGSPLSLECTVEGTSNPNLYWYRQAAGRGLQLLFYSVGIGQISSEVPQNLSASRPQDRQFILSSKKLLLSDSGFYLCAWNNRGRGTEAFFGQGTRLTVV.

This clone was observed a single time. This chain uses TRBV6-1 with TRBJ2-2, with D hard to call. The CDR3 sequence is 13 residues long. Trimming took 7 bases from V and 6 from J, leaving 12 bases between them. The germline CDR1 and CDR2 sequences are MNHNS and SASEGT. CDR3 sequence reads: CASNLGSAGELFF. The CDR3 DNA reads as TGTGCCAGCAATCTCGGCTCCGCCGGGGAGCTGTTTTTT.

This clone showed up just a few times. V usage is TRBV5-1 and J usage is TRBJ1-6; D is perhaps TRBD1 (6 bases). The CDR3 is made up of 19 amino acids. Trimming took 0 bases from V and 0 from J, leaving 16 bases between them. Germline V CDR1 and CDR2: SGHRS, YFSETQ. The CDR3 nucleotides are TGCGCCAGCAGCTTGGCCAGGGATACAGGGAGCTCCTATAATTCACCCCTCCACTTT. Protein: CASSLARDTGSSYNSPLHF.

V and J are TRBV5-5 and TRBJ2-3, with a possible D match to TRBD2 (6 bases). V was pared by 4 bases and J by 6 bases, with 15 bases between. The germline V gene has CDR1 SGHKS and CDR2 YYEKEE (reference sequence). This CDR3 comprises 14 residues. The CDR3: CASSLGTPDDTQYF. CDR3 nucleotide sequence: TGTGCCAGCAGCCTCGGGACTCCAGATGATACGCAGTATTTT.

The rearrangement joins TRBV6-1 to TRBJ2-7; D perhaps matches TRBD2 (6 bases). V lost 1 base and J lost 3, with 10 bases in between. Germline CDR1 reads MNHNS; CDR2 reads SASEGT. The CDR3 is 14 amino acids. The CDR3 DNA reads TGTGCCAGCAGTGAAGGGGGACTCCTCTACGAGCAGTACTTC. It codes for CASSEGGLLYEQYF.

The gene calls are TRBV7-8 and TRBJ2-1; D possibly matches TRBD1 or TRBD2 (6 bases each). V was shortened by 7 bases and J by 0 bases, with 19 bases between the two germline ends. Looked up from germline, CDR1 is SGHVS and CDR2 is FQNEAQ. CDR3 length equals 17 residues. CDR3 amino acids: CASTILSGGGSYNEQFF. The DNA of the CDR3 is TGTGCCAGCACCATCCTGTCCGGGGGCGGCTCCTACAATGAGCAGTTCTTC.

The chain combines TRBV11-2 with TRBJ2-7; D is ambiguous. The CDR3 is 14 amino acids. Looked up from germline, CDR1 is SGHAT and CDR2 is FQNNGV. V gave up 5 bases and J gave up 4 bases, with 15 bases separating them. For the CDR3, the DNA is TGTGCCAGCAGCCACGCACCCGAAACGTACGAGCAGTACTTC. It is translated as CASSHAPETYEQYF.

This CDR3 reads CASSFGTQETQYF. CDR3 DNA sequence: TGTGCCAGCAGCTTCGGGACTCAAGAGACCCAGTACTTC. V and J are TRBV9 and TRBJ2-5; D is perhaps TRBD2 (6 bases). Deletions cut 4 bases from V and 2 bases from J, with 9 bases between. The CDR3 has 13 amino acids. Germline CDR1 is SGDLS and CDR2 is YYNGEE.

This chain links TRBV5-6 with TRBJ1-2, with D tentatively TRBD1 (5 bases). This CDR3 has 13 amino acids. Germline loops: CDR1 SGHDT, CDR2 YYEEEE. V was pared by 4 bases and J by 2 bases, with 9 bases between. The CDR3 protein is CASSPQGNYGYTF. The CDR3 DNA sequence: TGTGCCAGCAGCCCCCAGGGAAACTATGGCTACACCTTC.

This clone was observed once. The chain uses TRBV19 and TRBJ2-2; the match to TRBD2 covers 14 bases. Germline CDR1 reads LNHDA; CDR2 reads SQIVND (reference sequence). J gave up 4 bases and V 5 bases, and 9 bases lay outside the gene matches. The CDR3 sequence is 18 residues long. The CDR3 reads CASSSPGLAGAGTGELFF. DNA for the CDR3: TGTGCCAGTAGTTCGCCGGGACTAGCGGGAGCGGGCACCGGGGAGCTGTTTTTT.

The V gene is TRBV14, the J gene TRBJ2-5; no clear D. V lost 5 bases and J 1 base, leaving 5 bases between the germline ends. Germline V gene sequence: CDR1 SGHDN, CDR2 FVKESK. This CDR3 contains 12 residues. CDR3 region: CASSVSQETQYF. The CDR3 DNA follows: TGTGCCAGCAGCGTAAGCCAAGAGACCCAGTACTTC.

The chain joins TRBV19 to TRBJ1-2, with D unclear. In germline, CDR1 is LNHDA, CDR2 SQIVND (reference sequence). V was trimmed by 5 bases and J by 4 bases, leaving 14 bases between them. The CDR3 is 14 amino acids. For the CDR3, the DNA is TGTGCCAGTAGTTCTGAGGGTCGAGGCTATGGCTACACCTTC. Translating it yields CASSSEGRGYGYTF.

The rearrangement joins TRBV15 to TRBJ2-7, with TRBD2 identical over 13 bases. The V gene end was trimmed by 0 bases and the J gene end by 7 bases; junction bases not matched to a gene: 9. The CDR3 sequence is 17 residues long. In germline, CDR1 is LNHNV, CDR2 YYDKDF (reference sequence). The CDR3 nucleotides read TGTGCCACCAGCAGAGATTTAACTAGCGGGAGGGCCGGTGAGCAGTACTTC. It specifies CATSRDLTSGRAGEQYF. Combining the CDR3 with reference TRBV15 and TRBJ2-7 gives the whole variable domain DAMVIQNPRYQVTQFGKPVTLSCSQTLNHNVMYWYQQKSSQAPKLLFHYYDKDFNNEADTPDNFQSRRPNTSFCFLDIRSPGLGDTAMYLCATSRDLTSGRAGEQYFGPGTRLTVT.

This chain joins TRBV19 and TRBJ2-1; 9 bases are shared with TRBD1. The CDR3 runs 15 residues. J was trimmed by 2 bases and V by 2 bases; bases with no gene match: 1. Germline CDR1 LNHDA, CDR2 SQIVND (reference sequence). CDR3 loop: CASSITGGTYNEQFF. Written as DNA, the CDR3 is TGTGCCAGTAGTATAACAGGGGGCACCTACAATGAGCAGTTCTTC. The entire variable domain, with the rest obtained from reference TRBV19 and TRBJ2-1, is as follows: DGGITQSPKYLFRKEGQNVTLSCEQNLNHDAMYWYRQDPGQGLRLIYYSQIVNDFQKGDIAEGYSVSREKKESFPLTVTSAQKNPTAFYLCASSITGGTYNEQFFGPGTRLTVL.

The CDR3 DNA follows: TGTGCCAGCAGACACCGGGAGGGAGAAGAGACCCAGTACTTC. Its protein product is CASRHREGEETQYF. The chain carries TRBV6-5 and TRBJ2-5, with TRBD2 matching over 8 bases. The CDR3 totals 14 residues. The germline V gene encodes CDR1 MNHEY and CDR2 SVGAGI. Trimming removed 6 bases from V and 3 bases from J; junction bases left unmatched: 6.

This clone was seen just once. The chain combines TRBV10-2 with TRBJ1-2, with TRBD1 identical over 7 bases. CDR1 and CDR2 (germline): WSHSY, SAAADI. V lost 3 bases and J lost 3; bases outside the gene matches: 4. CDR3 length equals 14 residues. CDR3 DNA: TGCGCCAGCAGTGACCCCACAGGGGACTATGGCTACACCTTC. Translating it yields CASSDPTGDYGYTF.

The chain carries TRBV15 and TRBJ2-2; D remains unclear. The germline V gene encodes CDR1 LNHNV and CDR2 YYDKDF (reference sequence). The CDR3 length is 14 residues. Trimming took off 5 bases at V and 0 bases at J, with 7 bases between the two ends. The CDR3 nucleotides read TGTGCCACCAGCCCGGAACCGAACACCGGGGAGCTGTTTTTT. Its translation: CATSPEPNTGELFF.

The genes are TRBV5-1 and TRBJ2-6, with a tentative D call TRBD1 (5 bases). Germline-derived CDR1 and CDR2 are SGHRS and YFSETQ. The CDR3 length is 16 residues. Trimming left V 3 bases short and J 4 bases short, with 14 bases between. CDR3 amino acids: CASSSEAGSGANVLTF. CDR3 DNA: TGCGCCAGCAGCTCCGAAGCAGGGTCCGGGGCCAACGTCCTGACTTTC.

The genes are TRBV4-1 and TRBJ1-4; D is unclear. CDR1 is MGHRA and CDR2 is YSYEKL in the germline V gene. V shed 4 bases and J shed 1 base, with 7 bases lying between them. CDR3 length: 14 amino acids. The CDR3 loop reads CASSLRLTNEKLFF. CDR3 DNA: TGCGCCAGCAGCCTGCGGCTAACTAATGAAAAACTGTTTTTT.

CDR3 sequence reads: CASSSRGNEQFF. The CDR3 DNA reads as TGCGCCAGCAGCTCGAGGGGCAATGAGCAGTTCTTC. This chain links TRBV5-1 with TRBJ2-1; the D gene could be TRBD1 or TRBD2 (5 bases each). CDR1 SGHRS and CDR2 YFSETQ come from the germline V gene. The V gene lost 3 bases and the J gene lost 6 bases, with 7 bases spanning the gap. The CDR3 consists of 12 residues. The full variable domain, its missing parts supplied by reference TRBV5-1 and TRBJ2-1, is KAGVTQTPRYLIKTRGQQVTLSCSPISGHRSVSWYQQTPGQGLQFLFEYFSETQRNKGNFPGRFSGRQFSNSRSEMNVSTLELGDSALYLCASSSRGNEQFFGPGTRLTVL.